This T cell receptor (beta chain) derives from a study of OX40 agonist ivuxolimab in advanced cancers. Sequencing used immunoSEQ multiplex PCR; TCRdb keeps in-frame clones, though not all of them. The sample includes over 65,000 clones, 86% of them seen just once. Trimming left V 3 bases short and J 6 bases short, with 19 bases between. CDR3 size: 16 residues. Germline-derived CDR1 and CDR2 are SGDLS and YYNGEE. On this clone itself: Its matching antigen is unknown.

Study-wide points: Expanded clones tended on average to be more numerous among CD8+ T cells than CD4+.

The TCR was taken from an adult with an advanced solid tumor such as melanoma, head and neck, liver or kidney cancer. The sequenced sample was CD4+ or CD8+ T cells sorted from blood, obtained in a trial of the OX40 agonist ivuxolimab. The chain is built from TRBV9 and TRBJ2-1; D possibly uses TRBD1 or TRBD2 (6 bases each). The CDR3 sequence is CASSAVGGSGFNEQFF. The CDR3 DNA is TGTGCCAGCAGCGCAGTAGGGGGGTCTGGCTTCAATGAGCAGTTCTTC.